The T cell receptor (beta chain) under discussion was sequenced for a study of T cell responses to AZD1222 COVID-19 vaccine. CDR3 length equals 17 residues. CDR1 and CDR2 from the germline V gene are SGHTA and FQGNSA. Germline trimming cut 5 bases from V and 7 bases from J; bases unmatched to any gene: 16. Profiled with immunoSEQ multiplex PCR; TCRdb holds only in-frame clones, not every one. The repertoire holds around 130,000 clones, with around 90% as singletons. V and J are TRBV7-2 and TRBJ1-3; 8 nucleotides line up with TRBD1. The TCR was taken from an adult in good health. The input for sequencing was peripheral blood, taken on day 0 of AZD1222 vaccination. CDR3 coding DNA: TGTGCCAGCAGCCGCGGACAGGGTCGGAGTAGTATGAACACCATATATTTT. Encoded protein: CASSRGQGRSSMNTIYF.